One and the same sample provided the 31 T cell receptor beta chains below, sequenced in a study of tumor-infiltrating lymphocytes in primary liver carcinoma. A primer in the constant region served to generate TCR beta cDNA from 450 to 650 ng of total RNA. A slightly modified ARM-PCR protocol with three nested multiplex PCR rounds produced these TCR beta libraries. For about 11 cycles apiece, the opening two PCR rounds ran with TRBV1-TRBV30 forward primers and a C-beta reverse primer. One entry per CDR3 protein, called by TCRdb with MiXCR from the multiplex PCR reads. This table has some 51,000 distinct CDR3 sequences, 70% to 75% appearing once. Unsorted bulk tissue, roughly 19-33 mg of it, served as the source for co-extraction of RNA and DNA. Sequencing was done on a sample of liver tumor tissue from sampling region 3. Subset reported: tumor region T3, left-lateral pole. These receptors originate from a middle-aged man with primary liver carcinoma and hepatitis B virus infection.

With respect to this clonotype: The junction departs from the called germline gene at one end, perhaps through a read error. The chain links TRBV4-1 to TRBJ2-7; D perhaps matches TRBD1 (5 bases). The CDR3 runs to 14 residues. Germline V gives CDR1 MGHRA, CDR2 YSYEKL. CDR3 protein: CASSQEGQAYEHYF. The DNA for the CDR3 is TGCGCCAGCAGCCAAGAGGGGCAAGCCTACGAGCACTACTTC.

The genes are TRBV28 and TRBJ1-5; 11 bases agree with TRBD1. The V segment lost 5 bases and the J segment 4 bases; nucleotides outside the gene matches: 7. CDR1 MDHEN and CDR2 SYDVKM come from the germline V gene. CDR3 length equals 16 residues. CDR3 nucleotides: TGTGCCAGCAGTCGGACAGGGGGCTTGGGGAATCAGCCCCAGCATTTT. This sequence encodes CASSRTGGLGNQPQHF.

This clonotype was counted many times. The rearrangement uses TRBV5-4 and TRBJ2-3, with D unresolved. The CDR3 extends over 15 amino acids. Trimming cost V 1 base and J 3 bases, with 12 bases left between them. Germline-derived CDR1 and CDR2 are SGHNT and YYREEE (reference sequence). CDR3 in amino acids: CASSLSNRLTDTQYF. The CDR3 bases are TGTGCCAGCAGCTTGTCTAACCGCCTGACAGATACGCAGTATTTT. The full variable domain, its missing parts supplied by reference TRBV5-4 and TRBJ2-3, is ETGVTQSPTHLIKTRGQQVTLRCSSQSGHNTVSWYQQALGQGPQFIFQYYREEENGRGNFPPRFSGLQFPNYSSELNVNALELDDSALYLCASSLSNRLTDTQYFGPGTRLTVL.

This clonotype was found many times. This chain's CDR3 is CASSLGMAGSLETQYF. In DNA form, the CDR3 reads TGTGCCAGCAGCTTAGGAATGGCAGGGTCGCTGGAGACCCAGTACTTC. The rearrangement uses TRBV7-9 and TRBJ2-5, with D possibly being TRBD1 (5 bases). The V end was cut by 1 base, the J end by 5 bases, with 17 bases between. This CDR3 comprises 16 residues. Germline V gene lookup returns CDR1 SEHNR and CDR2 FQNEAQ (reference sequence).

A note on this clonotype: A much larger clone differs from this one at a single base, so this may be a read error. The rearrangement links TRBV5-1 to TRBJ2-3; 8 bases agree with TRBD2. The CDR3 has 16 amino acids. CDR1 is SGHRS, CDR2 YFSETQ, per germline. CDR3 sequence: CASSPNSGTPADAQYF. DNA of the CDR3: TGCGCCAGCTCGCCAAATAGCGGGACCCCAGCAGATGCGCAGTATTTT.

This rearrangement joins TRBV6-1 to TRBJ2-7; possible D gene TRBD1, 5 bases. Near its end, the DNA agrees better with TRBJ2-1, so the J call may be wrong. The CDR3 covers 13 residues. The V gene's germline CDR1 is MNHNS and CDR2 SASEGT. This CDR3 is CASSDRALYEQFF. As DNA, the CDR3 is TGTGCCAGCAGTGACAGGGCCCTCTACGAGCAGTTCTTC.

Note on this clonotype: The conserved phenylalanine or tryptophan is not found at the CDR3 terminus, so this likely reflects a read error. It is unclear where the CDR3 begins or ends on the DNA, so no DNA is shown, and the CDR3 is as TCRdb lists it. The chain carries TRBV11-1 and TRBJ2-1; TRBD2, the table's D call, was not compared with the DNA. Inclusive of both ends, the CDR3 amounts to 17 amino acids. Germline V gives CDR1 SGHAT, CDR2 FQDESV (reference sequence). The CDR3 here is CAGSLGLAGEVDNEEFS.

In its sample, this clonotype was seen many times. V gene TRBV30 combines with J gene TRBJ1-5; D uncertain. CDR3 length: 13 residues. The V gene lost 2 bases and the J gene lost 5 bases, with 10 bases spanning the gap. The germline V gene encodes CDR1 GTSNPN and CDR2 SVGIG (reference sequence). The CDR3, as DNA: TGTGCCTGGAGTCAAAAGGGAGATCAGCCCCAGCATTTT. Encoded protein: CAWSQKGDQPQHF. Full variable domain (remainder filled in from reference TRBV30 and TRBJ1-5): SQTIHQWPATLVQPVGSPLSLECTVEGTSNPNLYWYRQAAGRGLQLLFYSVGIGQISSEVPQNLSASRPQDRQFILSSKKLLLSDSGFYLCAWSQKGDQPQHFGDGTRLSIL.

The V call is TRBV11-2, the J call TRBJ1-2, with a weak D call TRBD1 (6 bases). The CDR3 sequence is 14 residues long. Germline-derived CDR1 and CDR2 are SGHAT and FQNNGV. Trimming cost V 5 bases and J 3 bases, with 13 bases left between them. CDR3 loop: CASSLANRDYGYTF. Written as DNA, the CDR3 is TGTGCCAGCAGCCTGGCCAACAGGGACTATGGCTACACCTTC.

Comment on this clonotype: Since no conserved phenylalanine or tryptophan closes the CDR3, a read error is the likely cause. The chain is built from TRBV11-2 and TRBJ2-1; the D gene is possibly TRBD2 (5 bases). V was clipped by 3 bases and J by 9 bases, with 21 bases between them. Germline CDR1 SGHAT, CDR2 FQNNGV. The CDR3 totals 16 residues. The CDR3 is CASSLDNGLAMGEQFS. The DNA of the CDR3 is TGTGCCAGCAGCTTGGATAACGGGCTAGCCATGGGTGAGCAGTTCTCC.

This clonotype was observed many times. The V gene is TRBV7-9, the J gene TRBJ2-7; 8 nucleotides line up with TRBD2. The junction had 7 bases not matched to a gene; V was cut back by 2 bases and J by 4 bases. Germline CDR1 SEHNR, CDR2 FQNEAQ (reference sequence). This CDR3 region has 15 residues. Written as DNA, the CDR3 is TGTGCCAGCAGCTTAATCGGAGCGGGAGAATACGAGCAGTACTTC. Encoded protein: CASSLIGAGEYEQYF.

The chain combines TRBV14 with TRBJ1-6; D unresolved. CDR3 length: 16 residues. Trimming took 4 bases from V and 0 from J, leaving 10 bases between them. The germline gives CDR1 SGHDN, CDR2 FVKESK. The DNA of the CDR3 is TGTGCCAGCAGCCCCTATAGGAACTCCTATAATTCACCCCTCCACTTT. It specifies CASSPYRNSYNSPLHF.

With respect to this clonotype: Here the CDR3 omits its conserved ending phenylalanine or tryptophan, so a read error is the likely source. This chain joins TRBV10-3 and TRBJ2-3, with 8 bases lining up with TRBD1. CDR1 is ENHRY and CDR2 is SYGVKD in the germline V gene. V was pared by 9 bases and J by 8 bases, with 13 bases of the junction left unmatched. The CDR3 consists of 14 residues. The CDR3 DNA sequence: TGTGCCATTAGCTTGGGCAGGGGGCCAGGTACGCAGTATCTT. Residues: CAISLGRGPGTQYL.

On this clonotype: This is likely a read error, given that the CDR3 carries no conserved phenylalanine or tryptophan at its end. It is unclear where the CDR3 begins or ends on the DNA, so no DNA is shown, and the CDR3 is as TCRdb lists it. The CDR3 region is CASRSTGRDEQLL. The V call is TRBV11-2, the J call TRBJ2-1; the listed D gene, TRBD1, was not tested against the DNA. In germline, CDR1 is SGHAT, CDR2 FQNNGV. The CDR3 extends over 13 residues, inclusive of both ends.

Comments on this clonotype: This may arise from a read error, as a much more abundant clone is one base away. This chain links TRBV18 with TRBJ2-3; no firm D call. V lost 0 bases, J lost 3 bases, and 4 bases lay in between. This CDR3 region has 13 residues. Germline V gene data show CDR1 as KGHSH and CDR2 as LQKENI. CDR3 protein: CASSPPRTDTQYF. The CDR3 DNA sequence: TGTGCCAGCTCACCACCCAGGACAGATACGCAGTATTTT.

This clonotype ranks as medium-sized. The chain recombines TRBV11-2 with TRBJ2-5; 8 nucleotides align to TRBD2. V trimming: 1 base; J trimming: 2 bases; junction bases outside the gene matches: 6. Germline CDR1 SGHAT, CDR2 FQNNGV. There are 16 residues in the CDR3. The CDR3, as DNA: TGTGCCAGCAGCTTAGTCCCGGCTAGCGGGCAAGAGACCCAGTACTTC. As protein: CASSLVPASGQETQYF. The full variable domain, rest sourced from reference TRBV11-2 and TRBJ2-5, is EAGVAQSPRYKIIEKRQSVAFWCNPISGHATLYWYQQILGQGPKLLIQFQNNGVVDDSQLPKDRFSAERLKGVDSTLKIQPAKLEDSAVYLCASSLVPASGQETQYFGPGTRLLVL.

Comment on this clonotype: Compared with germline, one end of the junction differs, possibly owing to a read error. CDR3 sequence reads: CTSRVSLRPWETQYF. As DNA, the CDR3 is TGTACCAGCCGTGTCTCCTTAAGACCTTGGGAGACCCAGTACTTC. The chain joins TRBV28 to TRBJ2-5; D unresolved. Germline-derived CDR1 and CDR2 are MDHEN and SYDVKM. The CDR3 loop spans 15 amino acids.

The CDR3 coding sequence is TGCAGTTTTGGGCAGGGTATGGGAGAGACCCAGTACTTC. It translates to CSFGQGMGETQYF. The chain employs TRBV29-1 and TRBJ2-5; possible D gene TRBD1, 5 bases. CDR1 SQVTM and CDR2 ANQGSEA come from the germline V gene. CDR3 length: 13 residues.

To note about this clonotype: A much larger clone is a single base away; this may be a read error. The V call is TRBV7-9, the J call TRBJ1-4; D is uncertain. Per germline, CDR1 SEHNR and CDR2 FQNEAQ (reference sequence). The CDR3 has 13 residues. The CDR3 DNA is TGTGCCCGCAGCCGAAGAGGAAATGAAAAACTGTTTTTT. Amino acids: CARSRRGNEKLFF.

The chain employs TRBV13 and TRBJ2-7; TRBD1 is a possible D gene (5 bases). The CDR3 sequence is 11 residues long. Between the trimmed V and J ends, which lost 2 bases and 10 bases, there was a span of 9 bases. CDR1 is PRHDT and CDR2 is FYEKMQ in the germline V gene (reference sequence). CDR3 region: CASSLWQGQYF. The DNA of the CDR3 is TGTGCCAGCAGCTTATGGCAGGGTCAGTACTTC.

This clonotype was seen at least ten times. V gene TRBV5-1 combines with J gene TRBJ2-7; 15 bases line up with TRBD2. The CDR3 has 14 residues. V shed 4 bases and J 4 bases; nucleotides not matched to a gene: 0. Germline loops: CDR1 SGHRS, CDR2 YFSETQ. This CDR3 is CASSGLAGGYEQYF. CDR3 bases: TGCGCCAGCAGCGGACTAGCGGGAGGGTACGAGCAGTACTTC.

This clonotype was counted ten times or more. The chain joins TRBV10-3 to TRBJ2-7, with D possibly being TRBD1 or TRBD2 (6 bases each). Germline V gene data show CDR1 as ENHRY and CDR2 as SYGVKD. The CDR3 is made up of 14 amino acids. V lost 4 bases and J lost 0, with 10 bases in between. The CDR3 coding sequence is TGTGCCATCAGTGCGGGGGCCCTCTCCTACGAGCAGTACTTC. This sequence encodes CAISAGALSYEQYF.

The chain links TRBV4-1 to TRBJ2-3, with 8 bases that match TRBD1. Germline CDR1 reads MGHRA; CDR2 reads YSYEKL. J gave up 1 base and V 7 bases, and 13 bases lay outside the gene matches. The CDR3 totals 17 residues. CDR3 sequence reads: CASIQVYETGGTDTQYF. The CDR3 DNA reads TGCGCCAGCATCCAGGTCTATGAGACAGGGGGCACAGATACGCAGTATTTT.

This clonotype was seen once. Relative to the germline gene, one junction end is altered; a read error may explain this. The chain carries TRBV4-2 and TRBJ2-7; D remains unclear. This CDR3 has 14 amino acids. The germline V gene has CDR1 LGHNA and CDR2 YNFKEQ. Here the CDR3 reads CGSSQTSTAREQYF. The CDR3 bases are TGTGGCAGCAGCCAAACCTCGACGGCCCGGGAGCAGTACTTC.

In the case of this clonotype: A junction boundary mismatches the germline segment, possibly from a read error. CDR3 sequence reads: CDSRQGAKYGYTF. The DNA for the CDR3 is TGTGACAGCAGACAGGGGGCTAAGTATGGCTACACCTTC. The chain recombines TRBV12-3 or TRBV12-4 with TRBJ1-2, with 10 bases matching TRBD1. CDR3 size: 13 residues.

This clonotype showed up just a few times. This may arise from a read error, as a much more abundant clone is one base away. The J gene is TRBJ2-3, the V gene TRBV5-4; no clear D gene. The CDR3 runs to 12 residues. Germline-derived CDR1 and CDR2 are SGHNT and YYREEE (reference sequence). CDR3 sequence: CARSSPLDTQYF. DNA of the CDR3: TGTGCCAGAAGCTCGCCCTTGGATACGCAGTATTTT.

Turning to this clonotype: One end of the junction fails to match germline, which may point to a read error. V and J are TRBV7-9 and TRBJ2-7, with D tentatively TRBD1 (5 bases). Germline-derived CDR1 and CDR2 are SEHNR and FQNEAQ (reference sequence). CDR3 length: 14 residues. The CDR3 region is CASQAAAYWGEQYF. For the CDR3, the DNA is TGTGCCAGCCAGGCAGCCGCGTATTGGGGCGAGCAATACTTC.

Points on this clonotype: The junction departs from germline at one end; a sequencing error may be responsible. This sequence joins TRBV10-2 and TRBJ2-7, with no clear D. CDR1 and CDR2 (germline): WSHSY, SAAADI. This CDR3 comprises 15 residues. DNA of the CDR3: TGCGTCAGCAGTGAGTCTTCGGGTTATGCCTACGAGCTGTACTTC. It yields the protein CVSSESSGYAYELYF.

A note on this clonotype: Because the CDR3 is missing its conserved closing phenylalanine or tryptophan, this is likely a read error. The chain joins TRBV11-2 to TRBJ2-1; tentatively, D is TRBD2 (6 bases). Germline V gene lookup returns CDR1 SGHAT and CDR2 FQNNGV. This CDR3 comprises 18 residues. The CDR3 sequence: CTNSFDPRRTGSYNEQFL. The CDR3 DNA follows: TGTACCAACAGCTTTGACCCTAGGAGGACCGGGAGTTACAATGAGCAGTTCCTC.

This clonotype was counted a single time. Germline and junction disagree at one end, which may indicate a read error. The CDR3, as DNA: TGTAGCGTTGGAGTGGGGGTCTCAGGGGAGCTGTTTTTT. Translating gives CSVGVGVSGELFF. V is TRBV29-1 and J is TRBJ2-2; either TRBD1 or TRBD2 may fit D (5 bases each). The CDR3 totals 13 residues. In germline, CDR1 is SQVTM, CDR2 ANQGSEA.

The rearrangement uses TRBV29-1 and TRBJ2-7, with D maybe TRBD1 (5 bases). Germline loops: CDR1 SQVTM, CDR2 ANQGSEA. The CDR3 totals 13 residues. The V and J ends lost 4 bases and 4 bases respectively, with 14 bases between them. The CDR3 DNA is TGCAGCGTTGGGGAACAGGCTTCATACGAGCAGTACTTC. It is translated as CSVGEQASYEQYF.